The T cell receptor (beta chain) described here comes from a study of early T cells in non-severe SARS-CoV-2 infection. MiXCR, run by TCRdb on the 5' RACE reads, gives a single entry per CDR3 protein. The table lists approximately 74,000 distinct CDR3 sequences, 14% of them singletons. There are a few counts of this clonotype. Germline values: CDR1 LGHDT, CDR2 YNNKEL (reference sequence). With V trimmed by 8 bases and J by 9 bases, 10 bases remained unmatched. The CDR3 spans 13 residues. This rearrangement joins TRBV3-1 to TRBJ2-1, with 7 bases identical to TRBD1. Sequencing input: whole blood. The TCR sequence derives from an adult who was a healthcare worker with PCR-confirmed SARS-CoV-2 infection or an uninfected control (not recorded which). The CDR3 protein is CASGFDRAAEQFF. CDR3 DNA sequence: TGTGCCAGCGGCTTTGACAGGGCGGCTGAGCAGTTCTTC.